This TCR beta chain was found in a study of cytomegalovirus exposure and HLA in healthy donors. Vbeta (60) and Jbeta (13) primers were used in the PCR. Assay: immunoSEQ multiplex PCR; the TCRdb copy retains only in-frame clones and omits some. Of nearly 200,000 clones listed, 82% are singletons. The CDR3 consists of 15 residues. V was cut by 5 bases and J by 5 bases, with 18 bases left in between. Germline V CDR1 and CDR2: SEHNR, FQNEAQ (reference sequence). The chain is built from TRBV7-9 and TRBJ1-2, with D possibly TRBD1 on 6 matching bases. Sequencing input: PBMCs. This sequence was found in a boy under 10 years old in good health and CMV-seronegative. As DNA, the CDR3 is TGTGCCAGCAGCCTCCCGTCAGGGGATGGGTATGGCTACACCTTC. This translates into CASSLPSGDGYGYTF. Using reference TRBV7-9 and TRBJ1-2 for the parts outside the CDR3, the full variable domain is DTGVSQNPRHKITKRGQNVTFRCDPISEHNRLYWYRQTLGQGPEFLTYFQNEAQLEKSRLLSDRFSAERPKGSFSTLEIQRTEQGDSAMYLCASSLPSGDGYGYTFGSGTRLTVV.